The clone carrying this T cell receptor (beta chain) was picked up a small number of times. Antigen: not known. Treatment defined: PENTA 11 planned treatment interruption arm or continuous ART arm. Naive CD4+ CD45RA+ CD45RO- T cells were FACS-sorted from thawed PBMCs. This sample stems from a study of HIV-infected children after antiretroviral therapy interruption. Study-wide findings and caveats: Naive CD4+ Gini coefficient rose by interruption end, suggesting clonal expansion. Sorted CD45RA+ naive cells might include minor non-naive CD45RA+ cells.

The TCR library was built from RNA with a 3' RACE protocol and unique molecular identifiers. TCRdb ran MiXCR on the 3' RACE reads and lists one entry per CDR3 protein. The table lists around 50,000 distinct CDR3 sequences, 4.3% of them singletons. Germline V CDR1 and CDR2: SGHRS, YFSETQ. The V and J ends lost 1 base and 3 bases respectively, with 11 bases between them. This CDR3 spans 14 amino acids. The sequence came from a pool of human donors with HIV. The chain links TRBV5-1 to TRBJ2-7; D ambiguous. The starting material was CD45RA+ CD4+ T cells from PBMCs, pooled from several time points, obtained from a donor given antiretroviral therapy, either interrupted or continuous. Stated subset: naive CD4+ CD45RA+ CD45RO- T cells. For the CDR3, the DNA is TGCGCCAGCAGCTTGCAAGGGAACCTCTACGAGCAGTACTTC. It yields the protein CASSLQGNLYEQYF.